A single sample gave rise to the 14 T cell receptor beta chains below, sequenced in a study of CD8 T cells in Susac syndrome. Reverse transcription of about 0.5 to 1 ug RNA was carried out with random hexamers. TCRdb re-analysed the immunoSEQ multiplex PCR reads in MiXCR, keeping a single row per CDR3 protein. This table has 180,000 or so distinct CDR3 sequences, approximately 96% appearing once. The specimen sequenced was CD4+ T cells from PBMCs. These receptors originate from a human donor in good health.

The genes are TRBV30 and TRBJ1-1; possibly TRBD1 for D (5 bases). Germline V gene lookup returns CDR1 GTSNPN and CDR2 SVGIG (reference sequence). The CDR3 contains 13 residues. Trimming shortened V by 3 bases and J by 6 bases, and 14 bases separated the two germline ends. CDR3 sequence (DNA): TGTGCCTGGAGCGGGACGGGGGACCCTGAAGCTTTCTTT. Its protein is CAWSGTGDPEAFF.

The DNA of the CDR3 is TGTGCCAGCAGCCAACGGACAGGAAACAATGAGCAGTTCTTC. It yields the protein CASSQRTGNNEQFF. This sequence joins TRBV14 and TRBJ2-1; TRBD1 aligns across 7 bases. Germline CDR1 SGHDN, CDR2 FVKESK. After removal of 2 bases from V and 5 bases from J, the junction contained 3 bases not matched to a gene. This CDR3 is 14 amino acids long.

V usage is TRBV18 and J usage is TRBJ1-1; D not resolved. Deletions cut 2 bases from V and 0 bases from J, with 7 bases between. This CDR3 has 14 amino acids. Germline-derived CDR1 and CDR2 are KGHSH and LQKENI. Here the CDR3 reads CASSPGLMNTEAFF. The CDR3 DNA sequence: TGTGCCAGCTCACCAGGGTTAATGAACACTGAAGCTTTCTTT.

The chain has TRBV18 and TRBJ1-1; D may be TRBD1 (6 bases). Between the trimmed V and J ends, which lost 6 bases and 4 bases, there was a span of 15 bases. The germline V gene has CDR1 KGHSH and CDR2 LQKENI. The CDR3 contains 14 residues. The CDR3 DNA is TGTGCCAGCTCCCCAAAAGCGACAGGCACTGAAGCTTTCTTT. Translated, it gives CASSPKATGTEAFF.

V is TRBV30 and J is TRBJ1-5; D is perhaps TRBD1 (5 bases). Germline assignment: CDR1 GTSNPN and CDR2 SVGIG (reference sequence). V lost 0 bases and J 2 bases, leaving 14 bases between the germline ends. This CDR3 contains 16 residues. CDR3 DNA: TGTGCCTGGAGTGTTTACAGCGCCAGGGGCAATCAGCCCCAGCATTTT. It yields the protein CAWSVYSARGNQPQHF.

This rearrangement joins TRBV12-3 or TRBV12-4 to TRBJ1-1; D unresolved. This CDR3 has 11 amino acids. The germline V and J ends were trimmed by 6 bases and 8 bases, with 10 bases remaining between them. The CDR3 nucleotides are TGTGCCAGCAGAACACAACTCGAAGCTTTCTTT. This translates into CASRTQLEAFF.

This chain joins TRBV20-1 and TRBJ2-3; TRBD2 is a possible D gene (5 bases). With 3 bases removed from V and 2 bases from J, the gap between germline ends came to 18 bases. The length of the CDR3 is 16 residues. Germline V lookup: CDR1 DFQATT, CDR2 SNEGSKA (reference sequence). The CDR3 here is CSASSPTSTLTDTQYF. The CDR3 DNA is TGCAGTGCTAGTTCCCCCACTAGTACGCTCACAGATACGCAGTATTTT.

The chain employs TRBV30 and TRBJ2-7; possible D gene TRBD1, 6 bases. This CDR3 region has 12 residues. Germline loops: CDR1 GTSNPN, CDR2 SVGIG (reference sequence). The ends were cut back, 4 bases at V and 4 bases at J, with 11 bases in the middle. This CDR3 is CAWTRQGYEQYF. The CDR3 nucleotides are TGTGCCTGGACCCGGCAGGGGTACGAGCAGTACTTC.

The V call is TRBV19, the J call TRBJ1-5, with D uncertain. Germline V gene lookup returns CDR1 LNHDA and CDR2 SQIVND (reference sequence). The CDR3 totals 14 residues. The V and J ends lost 3 bases and 3 bases respectively, with 9 bases between them. CDR3: CASSIPQNNQPQHF. The CDR3 nucleotides read TGTGCCAGTAGTATTCCCCAGAACAATCAGCCCCAGCATTTT.

V gene TRBV27 combines with J gene TRBJ1-1, with 8 nucleotides matching TRBD1. This CDR3 has 11 residues. V shed 8 bases, J shed 7 bases, and the junction held 3 bases outside the gene matches. Germline V CDR1 and CDR2: MNHEY, SMNVEV (reference sequence). CDR3 region: CASQGAGEAFF. The CDR3 coding sequence is TGTGCCAGCCAGGGGGCGGGTGAAGCTTTCTTT.

This chain uses TRBV15 with TRBJ1-3; tentatively, D is TRBD1 (5 bases). There are 16 residues in the CDR3. Germline-derived CDR1 and CDR2 are LNHNV and YYDKDF (reference sequence). Between the trimmed V and J ends, which lost 5 bases and 0 bases, there was a span of 14 bases. The CDR3 coding sequence is TGTGCCACCAGCGCGGGACGGACGAGCTCTGGAAACACCATATATTTT. It encodes CATSAGRTSSGNTIYF. Complete variable domain (other parts from reference TRBV15 and TRBJ1-3): DAMVIQNPRYQVTQFGKPVTLSCSQTLNHNVMYWYQQKSSQAPKLLFHYYDKDFNNEADTPDNFQSRRPNTSFCFLDIRSPGLGDTAMYLCATSAGRTSSGNTIYFGEGSWLTVV.

The V call is TRBV6-5, the J call TRBJ1-1, with D unresolved. V was clipped by 4 bases and J by 8 bases, with 8 bases between them. The V gene's germline CDR1 is MNHEY and CDR2 SVGAGI. The CDR3 runs 11 residues. The CDR3 spells CASSSWAEAFF. DNA of the CDR3: TGTGCCAGCAGTTCCTGGGCGGAAGCTTTCTTT.

For this clonotype: The junction departs from germline at one end; a sequencing error may be responsible. The chain has TRBV6-2 or TRBV6-3 and TRBJ2-7, with D possibly being TRBD1 or TRBD2 (6 bases each). Germline-derived CDR1 and CDR2 are MNHEY and SVGEGT. The CDR3 sequence is 11 residues long. CDR3 region: CASSYRRGGGF. CDR3 DNA: TGTGCCAGCAGTTACCGCAGGGGAGGAGGGTTC.

J is TRBJ1-5 and V is TRBV4-3; the match to TRBD1 covers 7 bases. CDR1 LGHNA and CDR2 YSLEER come from the germline V gene. With V trimmed by 2 bases and J by 0 bases, 4 bases remained unmatched. This CDR3 has 16 residues. DNA of the CDR3: TGCGCCAGCAGCCAATTCCCAGGGGGTAGCAATCAGCCCCAGCATTTT. Protein product: CASSQFPGGSNQPQHF.